This record covers a single TCR beta chain. The sample comes from a study of blood T cell repertoires in COVID-19. With V trimmed by 5 bases and J by 3 bases, 9 bases remained unmatched. The CDR3 extends over 15 amino acids. CDR1 is LGHNA, CDR2 YNFKEQ, per germline. TCRdb's copy holds only in-frame clones and misses some; the assay was immunoSEQ multiplex PCR. This sample has 350,000 to 450,000 clones, with roughly 92% found just once. The source is a woman aged 40 to 50 who had been exposed to COVID-19. Material for sequencing was PBMCs or T cells enriched from blood (not recorded which). The V call is TRBV4-2, the J call TRBJ1-1; TRBD1 matches at 7 bases. For the CDR3, the DNA is TGTGCCAGCAGCTTCAGGGGGATTGGGGACACTGAAGCTTTCTTT. The encoded protein is CASSFRGIGDTEAFF.